The 9 T cell receptor beta chains reported below all come from one sample, sequenced in a study of healthy donors' naive CD4 and CD8 T cells. Starting from about 470 ng of total RNA, TCR libraries were made with linear amplification. TCRdb re-derived calls from the reads in MiXCR, one entry per CDR3 protein. The data show approximately 180,000 distinct CDR3 sequences, around three quarters seen once. The sequencing sample was made of naive CD4+ and CD8+ T cells sorted from blood, pooled from several donors. These TCRs come from a pool of human donors in good health; the sample pools cells from several healthy donors.

The chain uses TRBV6-1 and TRBJ2-1, with D perhaps matching TRBD2 (6 bases). Trimming removed 4 bases from V and 0 bases from J, with 13 bases in between. This CDR3 has 16 residues. Germline lookup yields CDR1 MNHNS and CDR2 SASEGT. DNA of the CDR3: TGTGCCAGCAGTGCATACGCGGGGAGCTCCTACAATGAGCAGTTCTTC. As protein: CASSAYAGSSYNEQFF.

The V and J genes are TRBV19 and TRBJ1-1; TRBD1 might be the D (5 bases). Deletions cut 5 bases from V and 4 bases from J, with 17 bases between. CDR3 length: 15 amino acids. Germline CDR1 and CDR2: LNHDA and SQIVND (reference sequence). CDR3 DNA sequence: TGTGCCAGTAGTCCCCTGGCAGGGCAGGGCACTGAAGCTTTCTTT. Its translation is CASSPLAGQGTEAFF.

The chain couples TRBV20-1 to TRBJ2-3, with 12 positions matching TRBD2. The germline V gene has CDR1 DFQATT and CDR2 SNEGSKA (reference sequence). The CDR3 is made up of 16 amino acids. J gave up 3 bases and V 0 bases, and 4 bases lay outside the gene matches. The CDR3 DNA sequence: TGCAGTGCTAGAGATCCGCTAGCGGGAGGGACAGATACGCAGTATTTT. Protein sequence: CSARDPLAGGTDTQYF.

The chain uses TRBV7-2 and TRBJ2-1; 7 positions match TRBD1. The CDR3 runs to 16 residues. Germline-derived CDR1 and CDR2 are SGHTA and FQGNSA. The J segment lost 7 bases and the V segment lost 5 bases, leaving 14 bases of the junction unmatched. This chain's CDR3 is CASSLRQGFITNEQFF. Here the CDR3 DNA reads TGTGCCAGCAGCCTAAGACAGGGATTCATAACTAATGAGCAGTTCTTC. Supplemented by reference TRBV7-2 and TRBJ2-1, the full variable domain reads GAGVSQSPSNKVTEKGKDVELRCDPISGHTALYWYRQSLGQGLEFLIYFQGNSAPDKSGLPSDRFSAERTGGSVSTLTIQRTQQEDSAVYLCASSLRQGFITNEQFFGPGTRLTVL.

In its sample, this clonotype was seen a few times. This chain connects TRBV19 to TRBJ1-6; 7 nucleotides match TRBD1. The CDR3 has 16 amino acids. Trimming took 11 bases from V and 7 from J; bases not matched to a gene: 17. Germline CDR1 LNHDA, CDR2 SQIVND (reference sequence). CDR3 sequence: CAARRDSLVPNSPLHF. The CDR3 bases are TGTGCCGCCCGCCGGGACAGCCTCGTTCCCAATTCACCCCTCCACTTT.

The chain combines TRBV27 with TRBJ1-2, with D possibly TRBD1 on 5 matching bases. Looked up from germline, CDR1 is MNHEY and CDR2 is SMNVEV (reference sequence). Trimming stripped 0 bases from V and 3 bases from J, with 11 bases between. The CDR3 has 15 amino acids. CDR3 protein: CASSLSGPKHYGYTF. CDR3 sequence (DNA): TGTGCCAGCAGTTTATCGGGACCGAAACACTATGGCTACACCTTC.

This rearrangement joins TRBV30 to TRBJ1-4, with no clear D. V lost 1 base, J lost 0 bases, and 9 bases lay in between. This CDR3 comprises 15 residues. The V gene's germline CDR1 is GTSNPN and CDR2 SVGIG (reference sequence). CDR3 DNA: TGTGCCTGGAGTGACCAACTGGCAACTAATGAAAAACTGTTTTTT. This translates into CAWSDQLATNEKLFF. The full variable domain, rest sourced from reference TRBV30 and TRBJ1-4, is SQTIHQWPATLVQPVGSPLSLECTVEGTSNPNLYWYRQAAGRGLQLLFYSVGIGQISSEVPQNLSASRPQDRQFILSSKKLLLSDSGFYLCAWSDQLATNEKLFFGSGTQLSVL.

The rearrangement links TRBV29-1 to TRBJ2-1; D is ambiguous. The V end was cut by 4 bases, the J end by 1 base, with 11 bases between. CDR1 is SQVTM and CDR2 is ANQGSEA in the germline V gene. The CDR3 has 14 amino acids. The CDR3 protein is CSVVMGKSYNEQFF. The CDR3 DNA is TGCAGCGTTGTAATGGGGAAGTCCTACAATGAGCAGTTCTTC.

This clonotype appeared a single time. The chain carries TRBV11-1 and TRBJ2-1; TRBD1 or TRBD2 may be the D gene (5 bases each). In germline, CDR1 is SGHAT, CDR2 FQDESV (reference sequence). The V and J ends lost 3 bases and 8 bases respectively, with 23 bases between them. The CDR3 is 17 residues long. This CDR3 reads CASSFNPGTEVLDEQFF. The CDR3 DNA reads TGTGCCAGCAGCTTTAACCCCGGGACGGAGGTATTAGATGAGCAGTTCTTC.